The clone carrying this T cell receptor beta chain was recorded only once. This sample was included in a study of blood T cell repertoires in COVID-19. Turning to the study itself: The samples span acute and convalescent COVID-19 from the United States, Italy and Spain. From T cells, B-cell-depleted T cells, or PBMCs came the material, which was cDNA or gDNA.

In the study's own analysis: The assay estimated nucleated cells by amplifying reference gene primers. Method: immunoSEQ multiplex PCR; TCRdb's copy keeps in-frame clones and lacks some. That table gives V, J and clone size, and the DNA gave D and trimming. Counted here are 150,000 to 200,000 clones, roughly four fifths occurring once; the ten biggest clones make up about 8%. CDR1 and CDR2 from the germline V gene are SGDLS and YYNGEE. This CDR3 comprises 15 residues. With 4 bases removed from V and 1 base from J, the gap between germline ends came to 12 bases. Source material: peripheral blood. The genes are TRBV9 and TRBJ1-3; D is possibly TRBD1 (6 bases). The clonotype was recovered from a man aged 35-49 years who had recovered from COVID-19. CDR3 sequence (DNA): TGTGCCAGCAGCCCAGATGGACAGTCTGGAAACACCATATATTTT. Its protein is CASSPDGQSGNTIYF.